This record covers a single TCR beta chain. The repertoire was sequenced with immunoSEQ multiplex PCR; TCRdb's copy has only in-frame clones and lacks some. The data show 160,000 or so clones, 81% seen once. The sample belongs to a study of cytotoxic CD8 clonotypes in ibrutinib-treated CLL. Germline assignment: CDR1 LNHDA and CDR2 SQIVND (reference sequence). CDR3 length: 13 amino acids. Trimming cost V 6 bases and J 1 base, with 10 bases left between them. Source: PBMCs, taken after 12 months of ibrutinib treatment. This chain joins TRBV19 and TRBJ2-7; D is perhaps TRBD1 (6 bases). The receptor comes from a human donor with chronic lymphocytic leukemia. The CDR3 protein is CASRETGSYEQYF. CDR3 sequence (DNA): TGTGCCAGTAGGGAGACAGGTTCCTACGAGCAGTACTTC.